The clone carrying this T cell receptor (beta chain) was seen a few times. This entry comes from a study of CD8 T cells in ankylosing spondylitis. TCRdb independently ran MiXCR on the 5' RACE reads; one entry per CDR3 protein. The table includes about 30,000 distinct CDR3 sequences, 30% detected once. This receptor was taken from a male donor with ankylosing spondylitis. The sample was synovial fluid, either unsorted or a sorted T cell fraction (not recorded which).

CDR3 in DNA: TGCGCCAGCAGCTTGGCCATCTGGACTAGCGGGTCCTACAATGAGCAGTTCTTC. It encodes CASSLAIWTSGSYNEQFF. J is TRBJ2-1 and V is TRBV5-1; 11 nucleotides line up with TRBD2. This CDR3 is built from 18 residues. Germline V gene lookup returns CDR1 SGHRS and CDR2 YFSETQ. After removal of 0 bases from V and 1 base from J, the junction contained 6 bases not matched to a gene.